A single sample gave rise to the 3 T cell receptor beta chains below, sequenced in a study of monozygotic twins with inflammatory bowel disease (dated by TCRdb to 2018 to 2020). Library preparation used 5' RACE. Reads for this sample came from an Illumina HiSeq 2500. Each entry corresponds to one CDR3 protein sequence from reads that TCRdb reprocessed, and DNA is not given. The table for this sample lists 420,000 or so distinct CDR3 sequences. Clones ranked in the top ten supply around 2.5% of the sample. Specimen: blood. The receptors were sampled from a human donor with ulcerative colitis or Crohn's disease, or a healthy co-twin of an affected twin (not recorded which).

The CDR3 spells CASSQDSVGANVLTF. The rearrangement joins TRBV3-1 to TRBJ2-6. The germline CDR1 and CDR2 sequences are LGHDT and YNNKEL (reference sequence). The CDR3 length is 15 residues. Looking up the rest from reference TRBV3-1 and TRBJ2-6 gives the full variable domain: DTAVSQTPKYLVTQMGNDKSIKCEQNLGHDTMYWYKQDSKKFLKIMFSYNNKELIINETVPNRFSPKSPDKAHLNLHINSLELGDSAVYFCASSQDSVGANVLTFGAGSRLTVL.

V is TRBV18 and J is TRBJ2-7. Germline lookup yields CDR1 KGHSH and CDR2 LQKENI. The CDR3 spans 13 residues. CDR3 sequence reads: CASSPLADYEQYF.

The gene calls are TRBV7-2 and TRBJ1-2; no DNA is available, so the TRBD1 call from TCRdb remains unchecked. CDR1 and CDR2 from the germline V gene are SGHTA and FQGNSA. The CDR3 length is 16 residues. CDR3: CASSSWTGNPIDGYTF.